The rows below give T cell receptor beta chains drawn from one sample of a study of identical twins. A single record per CDR3 protein comes from TCRdb applying MiXCR to the 5' RACE reads. Of around 480,000 distinct CDR3 sequences listed, around an eighth are singletons. The same sample was also studied in work on yellow fever vaccine responses in identical twins.

Material for sequencing was CD4+ T cells sorted from blood. The receptors originated from a young woman in good health. The CDR3 runs from the conserved cysteine through the conserved F or W. D genes are given only for firm matches. Some rows have no size entry. The others give once, few or many, or a class for an expanded clone.

J,size,length,V,D,CDR3,DNA
TRBJ2-2,many,17,TRBV12-3/TRBV12-4,-,CASSSPRAVPAGGELFF,TGTGCCAGCAGTTCGCCTCGAGCGGTGCCGGCCGGAGGGGAGCTGTTTTTT
TRBJ2-3,many,18,TRBV28,-,CASSSYRESKPYPDTQYF,TGTGCCAGCAGTTCCTACAGGGAGTCCAAACCTTACCCAGATACGCAGTATTTT
TRBJ2-7,few,14,TRBV10-1,TRBD1,CASSGLGQGVEQYF,TGCGCCAGCAGTGGATTGGGACAGGGTGTTGAGCAGTACTTC
TRBJ2-2,-,15,TRBV7-2,-,CASSLAAAGTGELFF,TGTGCCAGCAGCTTAGCCGCTGCTGGCACCGGGGAGCTGTTTTTT
TRBJ2-4,-,13,TRBV18,-,CASSPPGENIQYF,TGTGCCAGCTCACCACCGGGAGAAAACATTCAGTACTTC
TRBJ2-3,-,13,TRBV19,-,CASQIGGTDTQYF,TGTGCCAGCCAGATAGGGGGCACAGATACGCAGTATTTT
TRBJ1-1,-,14,TRBV5-1,-,CASSGVDRREEAFF,TGCGCCAGCAGCGGGGTGGACAGACGAGAAGAAGCTTTCTTT
TRBJ2-3,few,16,TRBV20-1,-,CSARDRRSAVTDTQYF,TGCAGTGCTAGAGATCGGCGGAGCGCCGTCACAGATACGCAGTATTTT
TRBJ2-7,few,14,TRBV20-1,TRBD1,CSAPRDRRYYEQYF,TGCAGTGCTCCTAGGGACAGGAGATACTACGAGCAGTACTTC
TRBJ2-1,-,13,TRBV5-4,-,CASSRNGGNEQFF,TGTGCCAGCAGCCGCAATGGCGGCAATGAGCAGTTCTTC
TRBJ2-1,few,14,TRBV5-1,-,CASSLVLVPNEQFF,TGCGCCAGCAGCTTGGTATTAGTCCCAAATGAGCAGTTCTTC
TRBJ2-5,few,16,TRBV6-2/TRBV6-3,-,CASIPGGGGHQETQYF,TGTGCCAGCATCCCAGGAGGGGGGGGGCACCAAGAGACCCAGTACTTC
TRBJ1-1,many,13,TRBV5-1,-,CASSWGGASEAFF,TGCGCCAGCAGCTGGGGGGGCGCCTCTGAAGCTTTCTTT
TRBJ2-3,-,16,TRBV11-2,TRBD2,CASSLEIAGVTDTQYF,TGTGCCAGCAGCTTAGAAATAGCGGGAGTCACAGATACGCAGTATTTT
TRBJ1-1,many,14,TRBV7-6,-,CASSPSPRESEAFF,TGTGCCAGCAGCCCCAGTCCCAGGGAATCTGAAGCTTTCTTT
TRBJ1-4,few,14,TRBV2,-,CASSRRGQNEKLFF,TGTGCCAGCAGTAGACGGGGGCAGAATGAAAAACTGTTTTTT
TRBJ2-3,few,15,TRBV28,-,CASSLRAKGTDTQYF,TGTGCCAGCAGTTTAAGGGCAAAAGGCACAGATACGCAGTATTTT
TRBJ2-1,-,15,TRBV4-1,-,CASSQVAGSYNEQFF,TGCGCCAGCAGCCAAGTTGCCGGCAGCTACAATGAGCAGTTCTTC
TRBJ2-2,few,17,TRBV30,-,CAWSKGILGSLAGELFF,TGTGCCTGGAGTAAGGGGATTTTAGGGAGTTTGGCCGGGGAGCTGTTTTTT
TRBJ2-3,few,13,TRBV18,-,CASSPTSTDTQYF,TGTGCCAGCTCACCGACTAGCACAGATACGCAGTATTTT
TRBJ2-7,many,12,TRBV25-1,TRBD2,CASSAGVGEQYF,TGTGCCAGCAGCGCGGGAGTGGGGGAGCAGTACTTC
TRBJ1-5,many,18,TRBV5-7,-,CASSLASGGGGLKRPQHF,TGTGCCAGCAGCTTGGCAAGTGGCGGAGGCGGACTAAAACGGCCCCAGCATTTT
TRBJ2-7,-,13,TRBV6-2/TRBV6-3,-,CASSYSAIYEQYF,TGTGCCAGCAGTTACTCGGCTATCTACGAGCAGTACTTC
TRBJ2-1,few,16,TRBV18,TRBD2,CASSPSGTFSYNEQFF,TGTGCCAGCTCACCGAGCGGGACTTTCTCCTACAATGAGCAGTTCTTC
TRBJ2-7,few,18,TRBV15,TRBD1,CATSRDKGRTGGTYEQYF,TGTGCCACCAGCAGAGATAAGGGGCGGACAGGGGGCACCTACGAGCAGTACTTC
TRBJ2-1,few,15,TRBV11-2,TRBD2,CASSRARGRDNEQFF,TGTGCCAGCAGCCGCGCCCGGGGGAGGGACAATGAGCAGTTCTTC
TRBJ2-3,many,15,TRBV6-2/TRBV6-3,TRBD2,CASKPLREGTDTQYF,TGTGCCAGCAAACCTTTGCGGGAGGGCACAGATACGCAGTATTTT
TRBJ2-2,-,15,TRBV27,TRBD2,CASSTAGRYTGELFF,TGTGCCAGCAGTACAGCGGGAAGGTACACCGGGGAGCTGTTTTTT
TRBJ2-3,many,13,TRBV10-3,-,CAISESTTDTQYF,TGTGCCATCAGTGAGTCCACTACAGATACGCAGTATTTT
TRBJ1-1,-,12,TRBV6-2/TRBV6-3,-,CANSQTDSEAFF,TGTGCCAACAGTCAGACGGACAGTGAAGCTTTCTTT
TRBJ1-1,-,13,TRBV29-1,TRBD1,CSARQGGGTEAFF,TGCAGCGCCCGACAGGGCGGTGGCACTGAAGCTTTCTTT
TRBJ2-3,-,13,TRBV4-1,-,CASSQFYTDTQYF,TGCGCCAGCAGCCAATTCTACACAGATACGCAGTATTTT